This T cell receptor (beta chain) appears in the sequencing data of a study of OX40 agonist ivuxolimab in advanced cancers. Study background: Hepatocellular carcinoma, melanoma, renal cell or head and neck cancer occurred in dose-escalation patients. Study-wide points: Low normalized T-cell clonal expansion was also seen in some nonresponders. On average, CD8+ T cells had more expanded clones than CD4+.

About this clone: What it recognizes is unknown.

Sequencing was performed with immunoSEQ multiplex PCR; in TCRdb, only in-frame clones are kept and a portion is missing. The repertoire holds approximately 37,000 clones, with roughly 87% as singletons. The CDR3 runs to 11 residues. The germline V gene has CDR1 DFQATT and CDR2 SNEGSKA (reference sequence). With V trimmed by 6 bases and J by 12 bases, 5 bases remained unmatched. The chain uses TRBV20-1 and TRBJ2-7; 13 bases line up with TRBD2. The source was CD4+ or CD8+ T cells sorted from blood, collected in a trial of the OX40 agonist ivuxolimab. This clonotype was sampled from an adult with an advanced solid tumor such as melanoma, head and neck, liver or kidney cancer. CDR3 coding DNA: TGCAGTGCGAGGGGACTAGCGGGATCGTACTTC. Translating gives CSARGLAGSYF.